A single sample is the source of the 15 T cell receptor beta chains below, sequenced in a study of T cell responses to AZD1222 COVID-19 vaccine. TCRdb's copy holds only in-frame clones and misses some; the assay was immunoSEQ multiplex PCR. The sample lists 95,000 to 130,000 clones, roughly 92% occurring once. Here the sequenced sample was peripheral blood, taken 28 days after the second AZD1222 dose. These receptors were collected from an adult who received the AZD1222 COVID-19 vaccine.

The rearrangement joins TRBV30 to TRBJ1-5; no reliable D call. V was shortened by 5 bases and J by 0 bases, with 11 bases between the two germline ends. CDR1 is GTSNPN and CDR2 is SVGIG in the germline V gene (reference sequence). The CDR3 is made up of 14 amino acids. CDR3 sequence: CAWGREVSNQPQHF. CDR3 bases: TGTGCCTGGGGAAGGGAGGTTAGCAATCAGCCCCAGCATTTT.

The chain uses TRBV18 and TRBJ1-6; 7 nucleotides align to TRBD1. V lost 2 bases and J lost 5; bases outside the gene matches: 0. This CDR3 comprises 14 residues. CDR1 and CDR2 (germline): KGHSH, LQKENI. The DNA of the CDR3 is TGTGCCAGCTCACCAGGACAGGATAATTCACCCCTCCACTTT. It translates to CASSPGQDNSPLHF.

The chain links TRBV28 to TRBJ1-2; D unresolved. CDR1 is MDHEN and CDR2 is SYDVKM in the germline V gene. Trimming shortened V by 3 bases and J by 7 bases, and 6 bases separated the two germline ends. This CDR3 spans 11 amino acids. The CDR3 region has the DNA TGTGCCAGCAGTTTTAGAGGTGGCTACACCTTC. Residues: CASSFRGGYTF.

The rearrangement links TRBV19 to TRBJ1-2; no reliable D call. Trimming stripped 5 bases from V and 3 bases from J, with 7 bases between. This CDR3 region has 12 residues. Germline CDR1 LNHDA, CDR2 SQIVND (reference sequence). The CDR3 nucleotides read TGTGCCAGTAGTCCCTCGGACTATGGCTACACCTTC. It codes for CASSPSDYGYTF.

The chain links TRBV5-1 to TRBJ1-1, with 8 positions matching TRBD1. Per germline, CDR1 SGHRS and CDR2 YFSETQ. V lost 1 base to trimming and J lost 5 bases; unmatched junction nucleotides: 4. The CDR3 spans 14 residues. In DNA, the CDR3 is TGCGCCAGCAGCTTGACAGGGGGGGATACTGAAGCTTTCTTT. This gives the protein CASSLTGGDTEAFF.

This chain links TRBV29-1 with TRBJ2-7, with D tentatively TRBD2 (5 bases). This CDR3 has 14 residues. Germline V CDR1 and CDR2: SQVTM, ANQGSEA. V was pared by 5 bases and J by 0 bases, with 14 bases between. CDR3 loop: CSVLNRESSYEQYF. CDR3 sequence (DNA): TGCAGCGTTCTCAATAGGGAGAGCTCCTACGAGCAGTACTTC.

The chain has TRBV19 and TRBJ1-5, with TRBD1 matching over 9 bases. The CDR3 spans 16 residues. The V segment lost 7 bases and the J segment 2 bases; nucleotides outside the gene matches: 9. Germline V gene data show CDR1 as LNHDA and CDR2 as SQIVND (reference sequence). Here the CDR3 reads CASNKRRTGGNQPQHF. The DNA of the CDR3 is TGTGCCAGTAACAAAAGGCGGACAGGGGGCAATCAGCCCCAGCATTTT.

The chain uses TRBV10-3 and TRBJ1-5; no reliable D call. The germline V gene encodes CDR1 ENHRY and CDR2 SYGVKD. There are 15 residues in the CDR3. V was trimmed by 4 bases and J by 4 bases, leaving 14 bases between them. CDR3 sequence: CAISAGSLSNQPQHF. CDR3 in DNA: TGTGCCATCAGTGCCGGGTCCCTTTCGAATCAGCCCCAGCATTTT.

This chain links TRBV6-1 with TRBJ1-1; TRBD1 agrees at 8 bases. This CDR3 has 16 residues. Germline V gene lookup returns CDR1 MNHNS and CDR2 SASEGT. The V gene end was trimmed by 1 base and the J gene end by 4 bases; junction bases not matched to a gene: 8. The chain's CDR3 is CASSEVAGQGSTEAFF. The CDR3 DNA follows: TGTGCCAGCAGTGAAGTAGCTGGACAGGGATCCACTGAAGCTTTCTTT.

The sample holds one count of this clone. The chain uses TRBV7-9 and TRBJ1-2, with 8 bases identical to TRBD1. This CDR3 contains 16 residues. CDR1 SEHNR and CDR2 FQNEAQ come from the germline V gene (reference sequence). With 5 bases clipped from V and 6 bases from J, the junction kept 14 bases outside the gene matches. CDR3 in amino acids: CASSPSPGQGLDGYTF. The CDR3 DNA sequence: TGTGCCAGCAGCCCCTCCCCCGGACAGGGCTTGGATGGCTACACCTTC.

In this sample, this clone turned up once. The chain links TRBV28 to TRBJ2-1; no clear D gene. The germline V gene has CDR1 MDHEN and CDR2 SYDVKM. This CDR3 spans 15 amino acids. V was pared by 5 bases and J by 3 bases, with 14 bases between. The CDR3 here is CASSPEPDHYNEQFF. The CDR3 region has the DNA TGTGCCAGCAGTCCTGAACCGGATCACTACAATGAGCAGTTCTTC.

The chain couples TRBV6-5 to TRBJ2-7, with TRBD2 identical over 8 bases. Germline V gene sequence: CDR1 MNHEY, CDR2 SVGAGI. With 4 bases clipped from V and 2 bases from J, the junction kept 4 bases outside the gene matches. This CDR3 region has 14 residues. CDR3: CASSLGGRTYEQYF. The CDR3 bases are TGTGCCAGCAGTTTGGGCGGGAGGACCTACGAGCAGTACTTC.

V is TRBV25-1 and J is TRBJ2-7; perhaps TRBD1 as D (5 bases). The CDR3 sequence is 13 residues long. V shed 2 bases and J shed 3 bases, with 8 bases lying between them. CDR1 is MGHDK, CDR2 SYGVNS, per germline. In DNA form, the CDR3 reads TGTGCCAGCAGTGAAGGACACCTCTACGAGCAGTACTTC. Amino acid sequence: CASSEGHLYEQYF.

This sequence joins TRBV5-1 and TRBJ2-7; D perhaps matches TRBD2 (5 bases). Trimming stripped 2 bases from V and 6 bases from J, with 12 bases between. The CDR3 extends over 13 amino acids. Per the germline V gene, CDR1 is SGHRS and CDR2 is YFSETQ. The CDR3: CASSFDLASEQYF. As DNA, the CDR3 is TGCGCCAGCAGCTTCGATCTAGCCAGCGAGCAGTACTTC.

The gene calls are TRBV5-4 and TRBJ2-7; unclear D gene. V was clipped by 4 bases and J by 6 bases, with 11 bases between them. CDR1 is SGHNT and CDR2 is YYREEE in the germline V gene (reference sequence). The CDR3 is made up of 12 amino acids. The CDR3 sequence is CASSAQRGEQYF. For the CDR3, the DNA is TGTGCCAGCAGCGCACAGAGAGGCGAGCAGTACTTC.